The sample holds many counts of the clone carrying this TCR beta chain. This record comes from a study of beta chain features in type 1 diabetes. With 6 bases clipped from V and 7 bases from J, the junction kept 2 bases outside the gene matches. This CDR3 is 12 amino acids long. Sequenced material consisted of expressed TCRB transcripts (all of the isolated RNA was reverse transcribed). Data came from immunoSEQ multiplex PCR; TCRdb stores just in-frame clones and leaves some out. The top ten clones hold 0.035% to 0.05% of a sample with around 500,000 clones, approximately 10% of them seen once. The chain uses TRBV23-1 and TRBJ2-1; 8 bases match TRBD2. TRBV23-1 is labeled an ORF, and its function is uncertain. Material: naive CD4+ T cells from blood. The receptor was isolated from a young woman in good health. CDR3 bases: TGCGCCAGCAGCGGGAGGGGTAATGAGCAGTTCTTC. Protein product: CASSGRGNEQFF.